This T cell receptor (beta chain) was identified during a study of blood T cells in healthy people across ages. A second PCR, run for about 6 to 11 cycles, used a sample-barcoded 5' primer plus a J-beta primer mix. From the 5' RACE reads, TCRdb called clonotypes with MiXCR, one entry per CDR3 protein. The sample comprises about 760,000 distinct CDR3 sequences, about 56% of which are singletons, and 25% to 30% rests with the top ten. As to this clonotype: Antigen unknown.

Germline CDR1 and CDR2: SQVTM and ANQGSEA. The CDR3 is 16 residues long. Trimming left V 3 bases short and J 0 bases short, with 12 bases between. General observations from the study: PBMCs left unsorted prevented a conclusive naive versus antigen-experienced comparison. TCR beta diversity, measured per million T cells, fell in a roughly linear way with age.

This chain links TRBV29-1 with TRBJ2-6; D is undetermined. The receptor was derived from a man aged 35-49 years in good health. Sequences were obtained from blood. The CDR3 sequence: CSVEIYALSGANVLTF. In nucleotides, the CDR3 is TGCAGCGTTGAGATATATGCTCTCTCTGGGGCCAACGTCCTGACTTTC.